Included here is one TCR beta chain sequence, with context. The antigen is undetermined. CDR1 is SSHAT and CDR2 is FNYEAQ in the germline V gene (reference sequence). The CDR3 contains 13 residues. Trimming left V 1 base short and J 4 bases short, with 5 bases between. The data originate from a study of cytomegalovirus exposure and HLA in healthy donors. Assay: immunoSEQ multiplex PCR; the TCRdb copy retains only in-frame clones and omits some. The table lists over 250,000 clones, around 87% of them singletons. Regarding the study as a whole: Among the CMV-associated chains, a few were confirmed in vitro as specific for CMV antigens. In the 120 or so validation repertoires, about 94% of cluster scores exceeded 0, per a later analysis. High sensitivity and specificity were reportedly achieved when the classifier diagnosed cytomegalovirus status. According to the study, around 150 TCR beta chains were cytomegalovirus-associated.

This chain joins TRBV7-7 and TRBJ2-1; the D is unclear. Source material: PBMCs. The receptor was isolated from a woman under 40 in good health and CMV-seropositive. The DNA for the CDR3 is TGTGCCAGCAGCTTAGGACTTTACAATGAGCAGTTCTTC. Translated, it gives CASSLGLYNEQFF.